The 2 T cell receptor beta chains below all came from one sample that was sequenced in a study of shared clonotypes between healthy human individuals. CD45RO-negative CD8 cells positively selected for CCR7 made up the naive population, which excluded terminally differentiated effector memory CD45RA+ cells. Measured with immunoSEQ multiplex PCR; TCRdb has only the in-frame clones, and not every one. Of about 2.2 million clones listed, roughly 95% were seen once; the top ten hold about 1.7%. Material: naive CD8+ T cells from PBMCs. The receptor source for this set is a man aged 18-30 years in good health. Some clones in this sample may be carry-over from other donors' samples.

A word on this clone: At one boundary the junction diverges from the germline segment, which might be a read error. The CDR3 region is CASSPPAPAGNTIYF. The CDR3 DNA reads as TGTGCCAGCTCTCCACCCGCCCCCGCTGGAAACACCATATATTTT. The chain employs TRBV18 and TRBJ1-3; D remains ambiguous. CDR1 and CDR2 from the germline V gene are KGHSH and LQKENI. CDR3 length equals 15 residues.

The rearrangement links TRBV4-2 to TRBJ1-5; D is possibly TRBD1 (6 bases). CDR1 LGHNA and CDR2 YNFKEQ come from the germline V gene. V was shortened by 1 base and J by 5 bases, with 12 bases between the two germline ends. The CDR3 length is 15 residues. The CDR3 DNA follows: TGTGCCAGCAGCCAAGGATGGGGGGCTGATCAGCCCCAGCATTTT. Encoded protein: CASSQGWGADQPQHF.